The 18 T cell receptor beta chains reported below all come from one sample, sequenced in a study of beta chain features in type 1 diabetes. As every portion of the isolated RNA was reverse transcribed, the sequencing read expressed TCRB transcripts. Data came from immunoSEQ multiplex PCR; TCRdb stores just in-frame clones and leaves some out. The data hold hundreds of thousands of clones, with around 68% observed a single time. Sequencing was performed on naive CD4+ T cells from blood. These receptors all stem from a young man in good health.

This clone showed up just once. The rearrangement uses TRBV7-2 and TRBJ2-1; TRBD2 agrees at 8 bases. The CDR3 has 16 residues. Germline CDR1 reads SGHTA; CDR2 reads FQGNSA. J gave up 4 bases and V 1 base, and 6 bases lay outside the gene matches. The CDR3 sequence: CASSLVAGGKYNEQFF. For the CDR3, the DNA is TGTGCCAGCAGCTTAGTTGCGGGGGGCAAGTACAATGAGCAGTTCTTC.

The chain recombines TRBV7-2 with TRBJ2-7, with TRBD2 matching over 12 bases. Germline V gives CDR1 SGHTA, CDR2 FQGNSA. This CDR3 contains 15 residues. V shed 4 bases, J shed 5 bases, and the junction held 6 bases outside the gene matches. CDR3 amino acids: CASSSRTSGAHEQYF. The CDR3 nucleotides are TGTGCCAGCAGCTCCAGGACTAGCGGGGCCCACGAGCAGTACTTC.

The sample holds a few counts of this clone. DNA for the CDR3: TGCAGCGTTCGGCAGTTCTCCTACGAGCAGTACTTC. This codes for CSVRQFSYEQYF. This chain links TRBV29-1 with TRBJ2-7, with D unresolved. CDR1 and CDR2 from the germline V gene are SQVTM and ANQGSEA. CDR3 length: 12 amino acids. V lost 5 bases and J 0 bases, leaving 8 bases between the germline ends.

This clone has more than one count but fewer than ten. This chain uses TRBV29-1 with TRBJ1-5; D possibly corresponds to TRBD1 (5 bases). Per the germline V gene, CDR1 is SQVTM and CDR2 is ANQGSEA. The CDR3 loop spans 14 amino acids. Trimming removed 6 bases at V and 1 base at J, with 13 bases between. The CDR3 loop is CSVAEGSSNQPQHF. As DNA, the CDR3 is TGCAGCGTAGCCGAGGGGAGCAGCAATCAGCCCCAGCATTTT.

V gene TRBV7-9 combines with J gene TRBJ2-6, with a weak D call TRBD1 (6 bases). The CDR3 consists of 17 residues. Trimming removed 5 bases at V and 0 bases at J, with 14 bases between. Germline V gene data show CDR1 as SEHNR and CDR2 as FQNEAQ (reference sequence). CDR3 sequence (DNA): TGTGCCAGCAGCCTCTTGGACAGATTCTCTGGGGCCAACGTCCTGACTTTC. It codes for CASSLLDRFSGANVLTF.

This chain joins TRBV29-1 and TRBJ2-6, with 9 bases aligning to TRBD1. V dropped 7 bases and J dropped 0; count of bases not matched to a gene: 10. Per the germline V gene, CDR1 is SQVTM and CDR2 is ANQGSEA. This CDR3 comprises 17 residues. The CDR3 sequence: CSADAGTGISGANVLTF. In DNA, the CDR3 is TGCAGCGCCGACGCCGGGACAGGGATCTCTGGGGCCAACGTCCTGACTTTC.

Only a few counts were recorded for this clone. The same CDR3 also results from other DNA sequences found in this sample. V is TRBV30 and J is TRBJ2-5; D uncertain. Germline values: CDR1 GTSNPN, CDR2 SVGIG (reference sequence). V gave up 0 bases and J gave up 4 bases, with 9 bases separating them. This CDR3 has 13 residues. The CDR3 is CAWSVRTSETQYF. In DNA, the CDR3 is TGTGCCTGGAGTGTACGAACCTCAGAGACCCAGTACTTC.

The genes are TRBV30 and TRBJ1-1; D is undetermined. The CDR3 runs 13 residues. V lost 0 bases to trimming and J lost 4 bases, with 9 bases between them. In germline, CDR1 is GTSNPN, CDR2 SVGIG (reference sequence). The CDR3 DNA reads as TGTGCCTGGAGTGTATCGGAAGTCACTGAAGCTTTCTTT. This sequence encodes CAWSVSEVTEAFF.

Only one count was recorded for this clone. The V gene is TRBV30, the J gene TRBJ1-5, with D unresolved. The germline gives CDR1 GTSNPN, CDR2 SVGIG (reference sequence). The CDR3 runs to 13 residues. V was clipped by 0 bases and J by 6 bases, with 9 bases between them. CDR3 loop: CAWSVGDIQPQHF. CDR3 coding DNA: TGTGCCTGGAGTGTAGGTGACATTCAGCCCCAGCATTTT.

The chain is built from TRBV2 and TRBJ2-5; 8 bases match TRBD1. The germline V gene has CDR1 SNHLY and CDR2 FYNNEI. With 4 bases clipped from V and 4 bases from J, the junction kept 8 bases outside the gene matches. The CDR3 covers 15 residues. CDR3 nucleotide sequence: TGTGCCAGCAGTGTCCTCAGGGGGCGCGGAGAGACCCAGTACTTC. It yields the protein CASSVLRGRGETQYF. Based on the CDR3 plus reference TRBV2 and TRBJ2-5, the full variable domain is EPEVTQTPSHQVTQMGQEVILRCVPISNHLYFYWYRQILGQKVEFLVSFYNNEISEKSEIFDDQFSVERPDGSNFTLKIRSTKLEDSAMYFCASSVLRGRGETQYFGPGTRLLVL.

CDR3 region: CASSRRLSEKLFF. In nucleotides, the CDR3 is TGTGCCAGCAGCCGACGCCTGTCGGAAAAACTGTTTTTT. V is TRBV7-9 and J is TRBJ1-4; D call uncertain. V dropped 5 bases and J dropped 8 bases, with 12 bases sitting between them. CDR3 length: 13 amino acids. Per germline, CDR1 SEHNR and CDR2 FQNEAQ (reference sequence). The complete variable domain, with remaining parts taken from reference TRBV7-9 and TRBJ1-4, reads DTGVSQNPRHKITKRGQNVTFRCDPISEHNRLYWYRQTLGQGPEFLTYFQNEAQLEKSRLLSDRFSAERPKGSFSTLEIQRTEQGDSAMYLCASSRRLSEKLFFGSGTQLSVL.

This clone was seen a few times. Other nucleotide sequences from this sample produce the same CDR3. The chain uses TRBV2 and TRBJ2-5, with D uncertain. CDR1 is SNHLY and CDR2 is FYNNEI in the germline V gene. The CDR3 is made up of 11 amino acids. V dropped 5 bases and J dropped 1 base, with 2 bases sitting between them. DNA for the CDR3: TGTGCCAGCAGTACCCAAGAGACCCAGTACTTC. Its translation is CASSTQETQYF.

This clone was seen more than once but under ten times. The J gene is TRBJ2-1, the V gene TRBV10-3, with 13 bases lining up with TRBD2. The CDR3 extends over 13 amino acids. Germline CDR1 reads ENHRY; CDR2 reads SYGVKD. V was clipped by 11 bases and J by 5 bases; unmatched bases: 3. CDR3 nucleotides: TGTGCCGTGGGGACTAGCGGGAACAATGAGCAGTTCTTC. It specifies CAVGTSGNNEQFF.

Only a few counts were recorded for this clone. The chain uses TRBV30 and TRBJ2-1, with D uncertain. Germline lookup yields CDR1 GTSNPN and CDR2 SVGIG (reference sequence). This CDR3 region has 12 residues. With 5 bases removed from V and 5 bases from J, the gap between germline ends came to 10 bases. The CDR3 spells CAWGQLNNEQFF. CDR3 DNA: TGTGCCTGGGGGCAACTCAACAATGAGCAGTTCTTC.

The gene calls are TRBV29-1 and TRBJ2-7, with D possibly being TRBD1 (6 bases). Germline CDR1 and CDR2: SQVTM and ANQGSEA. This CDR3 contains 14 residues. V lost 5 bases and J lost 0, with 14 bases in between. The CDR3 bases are TGCAGCGTTACCCCCCGGGACATCTCCTACGAGCAGTACTTC. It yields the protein CSVTPRDISYEQYF.

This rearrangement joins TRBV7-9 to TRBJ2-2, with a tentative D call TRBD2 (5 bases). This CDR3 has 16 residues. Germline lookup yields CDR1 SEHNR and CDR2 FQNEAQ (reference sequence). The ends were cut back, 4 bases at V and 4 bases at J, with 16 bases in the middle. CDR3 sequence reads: CASSSFREGSTGELFF. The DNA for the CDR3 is TGTGCCAGCAGCTCCTTTCGAGAGGGTTCCACCGGGGAGCTGTTTTTT.

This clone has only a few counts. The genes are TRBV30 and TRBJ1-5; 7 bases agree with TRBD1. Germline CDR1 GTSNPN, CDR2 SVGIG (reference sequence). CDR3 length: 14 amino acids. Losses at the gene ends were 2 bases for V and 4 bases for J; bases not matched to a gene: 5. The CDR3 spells CAWSPLTGNQPQHF. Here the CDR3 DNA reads TGTGCCTGGAGTCCCCTGACAGGGAATCAGCCCCAGCATTTT.

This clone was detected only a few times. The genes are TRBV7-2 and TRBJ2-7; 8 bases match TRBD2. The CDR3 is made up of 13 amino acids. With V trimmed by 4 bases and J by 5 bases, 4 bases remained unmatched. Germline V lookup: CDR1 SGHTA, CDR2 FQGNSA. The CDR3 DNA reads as TGTGCCAGCAGCTCTCGGGGGGGCCACGAGCAGTACTTC. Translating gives CASSSRGGHEQYF.